The 16 T cell receptor beta chains reported below all come from one sample, sequenced in a study of T cells in Graves' hyperthyroidism and ophthalmopathy. Using RNA transcripts as the source, TCR beta CDR3 regions were amplified. Primed by the HTBI set, a first-round RT-PCR was run on the TCR CDR3. TCRdb fed the multiplex PCR reads into MiXCR, producing one record per CDR3 protein. The table shows some 740,000 distinct CDR3 sequences, with 14% occurring only once. Sequenced input: blood. The receptors originated from a young woman with Graves' hyperthyroidism.

In this sample, this clonotype turned up many times. The chain carries TRBV12-3 or TRBV12-4 and TRBJ2-1, with TRBD2 matching 10 bases. The ends lost 7 bases at V and 7 bases at J; junction bases unmatched: 16. The CDR3 spans 17 residues. The CDR3 bases are TGTGCCAGCAAGGACTCCTCTCTAGCGGGAGTTCGAAATGAGCAGTTCTTC. Translation: CASKDSSLAGVRNEQFF.

This clonotype has ten or more counts. The V and J genes are TRBV7-2 and TRBJ2-1, with 9 bases aligning to TRBD1. CDR3 size: 15 residues. Germline V gene sequence: CDR1 SGHTA, CDR2 FQGNSA. With V trimmed by 3 bases and J by 5 bases, 5 bases remained unmatched. The CDR3 here is CASSFSGTGHNEQFF. The CDR3 DNA is TGTGCCAGCAGCTTTTCCGGGACAGGGCACAATGAGCAGTTCTTC.

This clonotype was observed at least ten times. The rearrangement joins TRBV7-9 to TRBJ2-3; 10 nucleotides line up with TRBD2. After removal of 0 bases from V and 6 bases from J, the junction contained 3 bases not matched to a gene. Per germline, CDR1 SEHNR and CDR2 FQNEAQ (reference sequence). The CDR3 covers 15 residues. The CDR3 DNA sequence: TGTGCCAGCAGCTTAGCGCAAGCGGGAGGGGATACGCAGTATTTT. Its translation: CASSLAQAGGDTQYF.

Note on this clonotype: A read error is possible here, since a much larger clone lies one base away. The J gene is TRBJ2-1, the V gene TRBV18; TRBD2 might be the D (5 bases). The CDR3 runs 14 residues. Looked up from germline, CDR1 is KGHSH and CDR2 is LQKENI. The CDR3 sequence is CASSRLDSGNERFF. The CDR3 nucleotides read TGTGCCAGCTCACGACTCGACTCCGGGAATGAGCGGTTCTTC. Looking up the rest from reference TRBV18 and TRBJ2-1 gives the full variable domain: NAGVMQNPRHLVRRRGQEARLRCSPMKGHSHVYWYRQLPEEGLKFMVYLQKENIIDESGMPKERFSAEFPKEGPSILRIQQVVRGDSAAYFCASSRLDSGNERFFGPGTRLTVL.

This clonotype was picked up a small number of times. The V and J genes are TRBV6-1 and TRBJ2-6; maybe TRBD2 (5 bases). CDR1 and CDR2 (germline): MNHNS, SASEGT. The ends were cut back, 6 bases at V and 4 bases at J, with 13 bases in the middle. This CDR3 contains 15 residues. The CDR3 protein is CASSPPTGGANVLTF. In DNA form, the CDR3 reads TGTGCCAGCAGCCCCCCGACGGGAGGGGCCAACGTCCTGACTTTC.

This clonotype was counted many times. CDR3 bases: TGTGCCAGCAGTTCAGGTTGGACTGAAGCTTTCTTT. Amino acid sequence: CASSSGWTEAFF. The chain couples TRBV28 to TRBJ1-1; D unclear. CDR3 length: 12 amino acids. V was trimmed by 4 bases and J by 5 bases, leaving 8 bases between them. CDR1 is MDHEN and CDR2 is SYDVKM in the germline V gene.

This clonotype was detected only a few times. This chain uses TRBV6-1 with TRBJ1-4; TRBD1 is a possible D gene (6 bases). V was clipped by 10 bases and J by 1 base, with 19 bases between them. The germline V gene encodes CDR1 MNHNS and CDR2 SASEGT. The length of the CDR3 is 16 residues. The CDR3 sequence is CATTSRAGVTNEKLFF. CDR3 sequence (DNA): TGTGCCACCACGTCCAGGGCAGGGGTAACTAATGAAAAACTGTTTTTT.

This clonotype has at least ten counts. The rearrangement links TRBV5-8 to TRBJ1-2, with D possibly matching TRBD1 (5 bases). CDR1 and CDR2 from the germline V gene are SGHTS and YDEGEE. Trimming removed 3 bases at V and 4 bases at J, with 10 bases between. This CDR3 is 13 amino acids long. The CDR3 DNA sequence: TGTGCCAGCAGCTCAGGGTCGGGCTATGGCTACACCTTC. Translated: CASSSGSGYGYTF.

This clonotype was found many times. The CDR3 coding sequence is TGCAGTGCTAGAGATCCGGCAGACCAAAGACTCACTGAAGCTTTCTTT. Translated: CSARDPADQRLTEAFF. The chain uses TRBV20-1 and TRBJ1-1; D unresolved. Germline V gene sequence: CDR1 DFQATT, CDR2 SNEGSKA (reference sequence). V lost 0 bases and J lost 4, with 18 bases in between. This CDR3 has 16 residues.

This clonotype showed up just a few times. V gene TRBV9 combines with J gene TRBJ2-2; perhaps TRBD1 as D (7 bases). This CDR3 spans 15 amino acids. Germline V gene data show CDR1 as SGDLS and CDR2 as YYNGEE. The germline V and J ends were trimmed by 1 base and 7 bases, with 14 bases remaining between them. CDR3 coding DNA: TGTGCCAGCAGCGTATTAGGGGGCGGGAACGGGGAGCTGTTTTTT. Translated: CASSVLGGGNGELFF.

The chain uses TRBV19 and TRBJ2-2; no definite D call. With 4 bases removed from V and 2 bases from J, the gap between germline ends came to 11 bases. This CDR3 spans 15 amino acids. Germline V gene lookup returns CDR1 LNHDA and CDR2 SQIVND (reference sequence). Here the CDR3 reads CASSTPSINTGELFF. As DNA, the CDR3 is TGTGCCAGTAGTACCCCGTCGATTAACACCGGGGAGCTGTTTTTT. The full variable domain, rest sourced from reference TRBV19 and TRBJ2-2, is DGGITQSPKYLFRKEGQNVTLSCEQNLNHDAMYWYRQDPGQGLRLIYYSQIVNDFQKGDIAEGYSVSREKKESFPLTVTSAQKNPTAFYLCASSTPSINTGELFFGEGSRLTVL.

This chain connects TRBV4-1 to TRBJ2-1; TRBD2 agrees at 9 bases. CDR3 length: 15 residues. V shed 4 bases and J 7 bases; nucleotides not matched to a gene: 8. CDR1 and CDR2 (germline): MGHRA, YSYEKL. DNA of the CDR3: TGCGCCAGCAGCCTCATAGCGGGAGTAGGAAATGAGCAGTTCTTC. It encodes CASSLIAGVGNEQFF.

At least ten counts were recorded for this clonotype. The CDR3 nucleotides are TGTGCCAGCAGTTTTTCGTCGGGGGAGAGGCAGCCCCAGCATTTT. This codes for CASSFSSGERQPQHF. The chain has TRBV28 and TRBJ1-5; D is possibly TRBD1 (5 bases). The CDR3 length is 15 residues. The V end was cut by 3 bases, the J end by 7 bases, with 16 bases between. Germline V gene sequence: CDR1 MDHEN, CDR2 SYDVKM.

This clonotype was observed a few times. This chain links TRBV7-3 with TRBJ2-1, with D perhaps matching TRBD1 or TRBD2 (5 bases each). The CDR3 is 16 residues long. Germline assignment: CDR1 SGHTA and CDR2 FQGTGA. Trimming took off 0 bases at V and 6 bases at J, with 15 bases between the two ends. DNA of the CDR3: TGTGCCAGCAGCTTAACCGGGGACGTACGGGGCAATGAGCAGTTCTTC. Translated: CASSLTGDVRGNEQFF.

The chain is built from TRBV25-1 and TRBJ2-3; tentative D call: TRBD2 (5 bases). Trimming left V 3 bases short and J 2 bases short, with 9 bases between. The CDR3 consists of 14 residues. Germline assignment: CDR1 MGHDK and CDR2 SYGVNS. The CDR3 protein is CASSDGGYTDTQYF. In DNA form, the CDR3 reads TGTGCCAGCAGTGATGGCGGGTACACAGATACGCAGTATTTT.

The V and J genes are TRBV29-1 and TRBJ2-3; possible D gene TRBD1, 6 bases. V lost 6 bases, J lost 2 bases, and 18 bases lay in between. The CDR3 runs to 15 residues. CDR1 is SQVTM, CDR2 ANQGSEA, per germline. Written as DNA, the CDR3 is TGCAGCGTGGTAGCAGGGGATTACTACACAGATACGCAGTATTTT. The encoded protein is CSVVAGDYYTDTQYF.